A selection of T cell receptor beta chains follows, all from one sample in a study of cytomegalovirus exposure and HLA in healthy donors. Libraries were prepared by immunoSEQ multiplex PCR; TCRdb keeps only in-frame clonotypes and omits some of them. The sample carries 150,000 to 200,000 clones, 82% recorded once. Material for sequencing was PBMCs. The source of these receptors is a boy younger than 10 in good health and CMV-seronegative. CDR3s include the opening cysteine and the closing phenylalanine or tryptophan. D genes are given only for firm matches. The listing skips clone size in some rows; elsewhere it reads once, few, many or a size class.

>.|TRBJ1-4|TRBV5-4|.
TGTGCCAGCAGCTCGTCGGGACAAACTAGTGAAAAACTGTTTTTT
CASSSSGQTSEKLFF
>.|TRBJ2-6|TRBV5-1|TRBD2
TGCGCCAGCAGCCACCGGACTAGCGGGGGGGCCGGGGCCAACGTCCTGACTTTC
CASSHRTSGGAGANVLTF
>.|TRBJ1-1|TRBV5-1|TRBD1
TGCGCCAGCAGCTTGGGGGACAGGGTGGCTTCTGAAGCTTTCTTT
CASSLGDRVASEAFF
>.|TRBJ2-1|TRBV7-2|.
TGTGCCACGGGGACAACCTACAATGAGCAGTTCTTC
CATGTTYNEQFF
>.|TRBJ2-5|TRBV5-4|TRBD2
TGTGCCAGCAGCTTGGCGGGGGGGCTTGCGTCCGAGACCCAGTACTTC
CASSLAGGLASETQYF
>.|TRBJ2-1|TRBV7-9|TRBD2
TGTGCCAGCAGCTGGGGACTAGCGGAGCAGTTCTTC
CASSWGLAEQFF
>.|TRBJ2-1|TRBV4-1|.
TGCGCCAGCAGCCAAGCGGGTAATGAGCAGTTCTTC
CASSQAGNEQFF
>.|TRBJ2-1|TRBV15|TRBD2
TGTGCCACCAGCAGGCGGGTAGCGGGGGGGCCCAATGAGCAGTTCTTC
CATSRRVAGGPNEQFF
>.|TRBJ1-1|TRBV6-1|.
TGTGCCAGCAGCGCCGGGGGGGCGCGTAAAGCTTTCTTT
CASSAGGARKAFF
>.|TRBJ2-7|TRBV15|TRBD1
TGTGCCACCAGCAGAGATACCCAGGGGGCGTGGTACGAGCAGTACTTC
CATSRDTQGAWYEQYF
>.|TRBJ2-3|TRBV5-4|TRBD2
TGTGCCAGCAGTAGCGGGGGCCGCACTCCCACAGATACGCAGTATTTT
CASSSGGRTPTDTQYF
>once|TRBJ2-5|TRBV6-5|TRBD2
TGTGCCAGCAGGCCTAGCGGGGTTGGGGAGACCCAGTACTTC
CASRPSGVGETQYF
>.|TRBJ1-1|TRBV10-2|.
TGCGCCACCGGGTCGCCCCAGAACACTGAAGCTTTCTTT
CATGSPQNTEAFF
>.|TRBJ2-5|TRBV2|TRBD2
TGTGCCAGCAGCTCACTAGCGGGGGTCCGGGGGACCCAGTACTTC
CASSSLAGVRGTQYF
>.|TRBJ2-1|TRBV9|.
TGTGCCAGCACCCAAAGCACCTTAACGAATGAGCAGTTCTTC
CASTQSTLTNEQFF
>.|TRBJ1-5|TRBV18|TRBD1
TGTGCCAGCTCACCGACAGGGGGAAGCAATCAGCCCCAGCATTTT
CASSPTGGSNQPQHF
>.|TRBJ2-1|TRBV7-8|.
TGTGCCAGCAGCGTGGACGAAGCGGAGTTCTTC
CASSVDEAEFF
>.|TRBJ2-5|TRBV6-5|TRBD1
TGTGCCAGCAGGTCGTTAGGGGACAGCCAAGAGACCCAGTACTTC
CASRSLGDSQETQYF
>.|TRBJ2-1|TRBV27|.
TGTGCCAGCAGTCCCCAACGACAGACACTCAATGAGCAGTTCTTC
CASSPQRQTLNEQFF
>once|TRBJ2-3|TRBV7-2|TRBD2
TGTGCCAGCAGCTACCGGACTAGCGGGGGGCGGGTTACGCAGTATTTT
CASSYRTSGGRVTQYF
>.|TRBJ1-1|TRBV29-1|TRBD1
TGCAGCGTTGAGGCCTCGGGACAGGGAAACACTGAAGCTTTCTTT
CSVEASGQGNTEAFF
>.|TRBJ2-5|TRBV7-2|TRBD2
TGTGCCAGCAGCCTCGGGGGGGCCCGAGAGACCCAGTACTTC
CASSLGGARETQYF
>few|TRBJ2-7|TRBV6-6|.
TGTGCCAGCAGTGACACCTACGAGCAGTACTTC
CASSDTYEQYF
>.|TRBJ2-3|TRBV7-2|TRBD2
TGTGCCAGCAGCTTACACGGACTAGCGGCCTATACGCAGTATTTT
CASSLHGLAAYTQYF
>.|TRBJ1-1|TRBV27|TRBD1
TGTGCCAGCAGTGTGGCCGGGACAGCGAACACTGAAGCTTTCTTT
CASSVAGTANTEAFF
>.|TRBJ1-2|TRBV5-4|TRBD1
TGTGCCAGCAGCCAACTGGACAGGGCGGATTATGGCTACACCTTC
CASSQLDRADYGYTF
>.|TRBJ1-1|TRBV13|.
TGTGCCAGCAGATTCGGGGTTGCGGCTTTCTTT
CASRFGVAAFF
>.|TRBJ2-7|TRBV7-2|TRBD1
TGTGCCAGCAGCTCTGGGACAGGTCCCTACGAGCAGTACTTC
CASSSGTGPYEQYF
>.|TRBJ1-3|TRBV14|TRBD1
TGTGCCAGCAGCCCCCTAATAAGACAGGGGAACACCATATATTTT
CASSPLIRQGNTIYF
>.|TRBJ2-1|TRBV4-1|TRBD2
TGCGCCAGCAGCACTTATAGCGGGGGTCCCTACAATGAGCAGTTCTTC
CASSTYSGGPYNEQFF
>.|TRBJ1-1|TRBV6-6|.
TGTGCCAGCAGTACAGGGTACACTGAAGCTTTCTTT
CASSTGYTEAFF
>few|TRBJ1-1|TRBV6-1|.
TGTGCCAGCAGTGAACTCCAGGGCATTCTCAAGGGGACTGAAGCTTTCTTT
CASSELQGILKGTEAFF
>few|TRBJ1-3|TRBV7-9|TRBD1
TGTGCCAGCAGCCTGGGGGACAGGAGCTCTGGAAACACCATATATTTT
CASSLGDRSSGNTIYF
>.|TRBJ2-1|TRBV20-1|.
TGCAGTGCGCAGAACAGCCCCGAGCAGTTCTTC
CSAQNSPEQFF
>.|TRBJ2-7|TRBV4-3|.
TGCGCCAGCAGCCAAGGGGATAGGGGGGGGTACGAGCAGTACTTC
CASSQGDRGGYEQYF
>.|TRBJ1-2|TRBV5-4|.
TGTGCCAGCAGCTTGGCGGCAGGGACACTCCATCAGTCTGGCTACACCTTC
CASSLAAGTLHQSGYTF
>.|TRBJ2-2|TRBV2|.
TGTGCCAGCCGAGGGGGGGCAGGGAACACCGGGGAGCTGTTTTTT
CASRGGAGNTGELFF
>.|TRBJ2-7|TRBV6-1|TRBD1
TGTGCCAGCAGAGGACAGGGGATTTACGAGCAGTACTTC
CASRGQGIYEQYF
>.|TRBJ2-7|TRBV11-1|.
TGTGCCAGCGCCATGGAGCAGGGCGAGTCCTACGAGCAGTACTTC
CASAMEQGESYEQYF
>.|TRBJ2-3|TRBV28|TRBD2
TGTGCCAGCCGGGGGGGACTACATTACCCCACAGATACGCAGTATTTT
CASRGGLHYPTDTQYF
>.|TRBJ2-5|TRBV18|.
TGTGCCAGCTCAAGGACGGGACTGGACTCCCAGTACTTC
CASSRTGLDSQYF
>.|TRBJ1-1|TRBV19|.
TGTGCCAGTAGTAGTTTGCAGGGTGGTCCTTTGAACACTGAAGCTTTCTTT
CASSSLQGGPLNTEAFF
>few|TRBJ1-1|TRBV7-9|.
TGTGCCAGCAGCCCCAGGGGAAATGACACTGAAGCTTTCTTT
CASSPRGNDTEAFF
>.|TRBJ2-2|TRBV5-4|TRBD1
TGTGCCAGCAGCTTACGGGACAGTATGGAGTTGTTTTTT
CASSLRDSMELFF
>.|TRBJ1-5|TRBV12-5|.
TGTGCTAGTGGTTTGGTACCGAAACAGGGTCCCGATAGCAATCAGCCCCAGCATTTT
CASGLVPKQGPDSNQPQHF